This record covers a single TCR beta chain. Antigen unknown. The study reverse transcribed the entire isolated RNA, so it sequenced expressed TCRB transcripts. Profiled with immunoSEQ multiplex PCR; TCRdb holds only in-frame clones, not every one. This repertoire shows around 110,000 clones, about 15% found once; its top ten account for 2% to 2.5%. This specimen belongs to a study of beta chain features in type 1 diabetes. Regarding the study as a whole: Insertions were fewer and deletions more numerous at VDJ junctions in type 1 diabetes patients. Over-representation of high TCR-expressing cells was a possible consequence of cDNA sequencing. Among all four CD4+ subsets, Type 1 diabetes patients had TCRB CDR3s that were moderately but significantly shorter.

The length of the CDR3 is 16 residues. With 1 base removed from V and 3 bases from J, the gap between germline ends came to 13 bases. Per the germline V gene, CDR1 is SGHAT and CDR2 is FQNNGV. Researchers reported sorting CD4+ naive, central memory, regulatory and stem cell-like memory cells via CD45RO/CCR7/CD25/CD127/CD95/CD27. Sorted populations all exceeded 95% purity. Sequenced sample: central memory CD4+ T cells from blood. This chain links TRBV11-2 with TRBJ1-5, with a tentative D call TRBD1 (5 bases). The sequence came from a man aged 25 to 40 with type 1 diabetes. CDR3 sequence reads: CASSLGGWGTNQPQHF. DNA for the CDR3: TGTGCCAGCAGCTTAGGTGGTTGGGGCACCAATCAGCCCCAGCATTTT.